This TCR beta chain was sequenced in a study of T cell responses to AZD1222 COVID-19 vaccine (dated by TCRdb to the early 2020s). General notes on the study: AZD1222 recipients with second doses at about 4 weeks or about 12 weeks were pooled, because spike-specific TCR depth and breadth did not differ between schedules. TCR sequencing covered more than 230 trial participants: 207 given two doses of AZD1222 and 26 given two doses of MenACWY control vaccine. Trial participants were enrolled into age subgroups of 18-55, 56-69 and 70-plus years, which contained about 160, 30 and 59 TCR-sequenced participants, respectively. What the authors observed across the whole study: Participants were mostly white British, with more females than males. The authors suggested clonal diversity may have been underestimated. The 56-69-year group was small, and its depth increase did not reach significance, likely because of low power. The whole spike protein was spanned by vaccine-associated CD4 TCRs, and dominant responses were seen in regions 160-218 and 743-854. Conclusions about previously exposed vaccinees are limited because only six or seven AZD1222 recipients were SARS-CoV-2 seropositive at baseline. No day 14 peak-response samples were available, so repertoires were characterized only after the peak T cell response. After two AZD1222 doses, spike-specific TCR breadth and depth were significantly higher than at day 0 and than in MenACWY recipients. Reportedly, almost half of the unique spike-specific TCRs recognized epitopes lying outside the regions that are mutated in the B.1.351 and B.1.1.7 variants.

V is cut by 8 bases and J by 2 bases, and the space between the germline ends is 5 bases. Its CDR3 holds 11 amino acids, cysteine through phenylalanine. The retained sequence is limited to the CDR3, 33 bases, with the frame set at the first base. Per the publication, the time point label means: baseline before first vaccination. Samples from vaccinated people were obtained from the UK trials COV001 and COV002, which included a single-blind randomized controlled phase 2/3 trial of AZD1222 (ChAdOx1 nCoV-19) in healthy adults. Trial participant PBMC samples were collected at day 0 and day 28 after the second dose for TCRbeta chain sequencing. As regards this clone: The clone's antigen remains unknown. One base away there is no much larger clone; base qualities are not given. This specimen includes other DNA sequences encoding the same CDR3.

The CDR3 regions of human TCRbeta chains were analyzed by immunosequencing. In the original analysis: Repertoire TCRs were matched against a reference library of SARS-CoV-2-specific TCRs generated with the MIRA antigen-specificity platform. Breadth meant the fraction of unique TCRs that were SARS-CoV-2-associated, whereas depth meant the fraction of total T cells that were SARS-CoV-2-associated. Each spike-specific TCR was assigned to its reactive spike region and to a CD4 or CD8 class using the MIRA data. Log10-transformed breadth and depth values were compared by one-way ANOVA with Sidak's multiple comparisons tests. As stored in TCRdb, this immuneACCESS dataset retains in-frame rearrangements with V and J assigned. A fraction of the clones does not appear; measured against another copy, unresolved V genes explain less than half of the discrepancy, and the remainder lacks a known reason. V, J and clone size were drawn from that table, and D and trimming were deduced from the DNA. The sample yields 140,000 to 150,000 clones; 92% were counted once. The leading ten clones occupy 3.5% to 4.5% of the sample.

The TCR comes from an adult in good health. The V and J segments used are TRBV12-3 or TRBV12-4 and TRBJ2-3, with the D segment identity uncertain. The sample was peripheral blood, taken on day 0 of AZD1222 vaccination. The CDR3 reads as follows: CASSYTDTQYF. DNA sequence: TGTGCCAGCTCCTACACAGATACGCAGTATTTT.